This T cell receptor (beta chain) was obtained from a study of T cells in Graves' hyperthyroidism and ophthalmopathy. Findings of the study overall: The model predicted ophthalmopathy a median roughly six months before onset.

The source of the PBMCs was over 8.5 ml of fresh peripheral blood. What was amplified from RNA transcripts were TCR beta CDR3 regions. With the HTBI primer set, the TCR CDR3 went through a first round of RT-PCR. Via MiXCR, TCRdb re-called the multiplex PCR reads, giving one row per CDR3 protein. Here the sample spans 640,000 or so distinct CDR3 sequences, around 14% being singletons. On this clonotype itself: Its antigen is still unknown. The junction does not match germline at one end; this may be a read error.

The CDR3 has 13 residues. In germline, CDR1 is DFQATT, CDR2 SNEGSKA (reference sequence). V gene TRBV20-1 combines with J gene TRBJ1-1; TRBD1 matches at 8 bases. The sequence came from a woman aged 18 to 35 with Graves' ophthalmopathy. Sequencing used blood. CDR3 in DNA: TGCAGTGCCCCCTCACAGGGGGACACTAAAGCTTTCTTT. Translating it yields CSAPSQGDTKAFF.